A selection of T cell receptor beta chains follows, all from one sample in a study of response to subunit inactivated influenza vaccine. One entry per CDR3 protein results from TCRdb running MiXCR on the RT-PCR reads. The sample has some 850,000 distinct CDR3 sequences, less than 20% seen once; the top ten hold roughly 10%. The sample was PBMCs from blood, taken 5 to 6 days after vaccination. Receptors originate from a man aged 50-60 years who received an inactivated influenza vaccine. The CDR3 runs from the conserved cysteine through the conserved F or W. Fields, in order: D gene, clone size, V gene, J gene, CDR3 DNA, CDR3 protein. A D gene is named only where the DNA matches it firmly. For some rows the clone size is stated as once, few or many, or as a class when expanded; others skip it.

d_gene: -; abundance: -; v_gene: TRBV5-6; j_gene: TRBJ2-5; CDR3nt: TGTGCCAGCAGCTTGTTACGACAGGTGATAAGGGAGACCCAGTACTTC; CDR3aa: CASSLLRQVIRETQYF
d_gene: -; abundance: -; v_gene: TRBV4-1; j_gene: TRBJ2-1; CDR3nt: TGCGCCAGCAGCCCACTGAGGTTCTCACAGGGCGGTGAGCAGTTCTTC; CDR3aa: CASSPLRFSQGGEQFF
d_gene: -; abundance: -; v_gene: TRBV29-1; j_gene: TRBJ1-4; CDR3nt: TGCAGCGTTGGTGGCACCCGAGGGGAAAAACTGTTTTTT; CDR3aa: CSVGGTRGEKLFF
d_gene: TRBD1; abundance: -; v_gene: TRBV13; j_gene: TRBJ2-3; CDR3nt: TGTGCCAGCAGCCGATACGGGACAGGGGACACAGATACGCAGTATTTT; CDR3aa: CASSRYGTGDTDTQYF
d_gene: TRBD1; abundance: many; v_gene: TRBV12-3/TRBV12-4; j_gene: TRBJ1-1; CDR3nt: TGTGCCAGCAGAGAGGGACAGCTCAACACTGAAGCTTTCTTT; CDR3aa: CASREGQLNTEAFF
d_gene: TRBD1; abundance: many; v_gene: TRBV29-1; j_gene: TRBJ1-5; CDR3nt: TGCAGCGTTGCCTCCGGGACAGGGGGCAATCAGCCCCAGCATTTT; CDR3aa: CSVASGTGGNQPQHF
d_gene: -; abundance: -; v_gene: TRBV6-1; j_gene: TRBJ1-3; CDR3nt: TGTGCCAGCAGTCAGACAACTGGAAACACCATATATTTT; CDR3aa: CASSQTTGNTIYF
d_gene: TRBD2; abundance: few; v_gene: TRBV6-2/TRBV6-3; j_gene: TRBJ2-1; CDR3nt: TGTGCCAGCAGTTACTCTGCGGGAGAGCAACTATACAATGAGCAGTTCTTC; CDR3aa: CASSYSAGEQLYNEQFF
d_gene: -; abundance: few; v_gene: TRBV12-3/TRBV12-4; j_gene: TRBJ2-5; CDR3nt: TGTGCCAGCAGTTTCAAGCGGTTACAAGAGACCCAGTACTTC; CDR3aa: CASSFKRLQETQYF
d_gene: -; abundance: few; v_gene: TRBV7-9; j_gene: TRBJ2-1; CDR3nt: TGTGCCAGCAGCCCCCCCGTCGGGACGGTCTCCTACAATGAGCAGTTCTTC; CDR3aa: CASSPPVGTVSYNEQFF
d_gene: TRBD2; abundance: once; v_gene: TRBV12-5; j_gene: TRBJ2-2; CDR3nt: TGTGCTAGTGGACGGGAGGCGGTCACCGGGGAGCTGTTTTTT; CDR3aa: CASGREAVTGELFF
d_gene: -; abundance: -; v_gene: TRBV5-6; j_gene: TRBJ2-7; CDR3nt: TGTGCCAGCACCCTGATGGGGTCCCCTCTCGAGCAGTACTTC; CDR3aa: CASTLMGSPLEQYF
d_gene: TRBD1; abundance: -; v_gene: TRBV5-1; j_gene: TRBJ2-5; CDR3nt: TGCGCCAGCAGCTTGGGACCTACGGCAGGGACAGGGGAGACCCAGTACTTC; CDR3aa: CASSLGPTAGTGETQYF
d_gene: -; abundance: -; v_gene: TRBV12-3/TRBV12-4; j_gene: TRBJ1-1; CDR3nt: TGTGCCAGCAGTTTAGGTGTGGGATGGAACACTGAAGCTTTCTTT; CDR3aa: CASSLGVGWNTEAFF
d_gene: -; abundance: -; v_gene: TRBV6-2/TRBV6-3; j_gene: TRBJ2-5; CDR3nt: TGTGCCACCGGCCCCGGAGACCTTTTGGAGACCCAGTACTTC; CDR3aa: CATGPGDLLETQYF
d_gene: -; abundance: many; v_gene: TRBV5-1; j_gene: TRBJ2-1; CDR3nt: TGCGCCAGCAGCTTGGTTCAGGGGCGACCCTACAATGAGCAGTTCTTC; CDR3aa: CASSLVQGRPYNEQFF
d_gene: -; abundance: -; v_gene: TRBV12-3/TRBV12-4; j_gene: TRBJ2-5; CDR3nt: TGTGCCAGCAGTTTAGGCGGGGACCTGTACCAAGAGACCCAGTACTTC; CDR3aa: CASSLGGDLYQETQYF
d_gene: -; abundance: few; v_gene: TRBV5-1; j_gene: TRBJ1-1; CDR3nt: TGCGCCAGCAGCTTGAGGCCAGAAACCATGAACACTGAAGCTTTCTTT; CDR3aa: CASSLRPETMNTEAFF
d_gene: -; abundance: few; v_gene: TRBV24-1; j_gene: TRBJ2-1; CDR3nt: TGTGCCACCAGTGATTGGGTGCAGTCTGAGCAGTTCTTC; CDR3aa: CATSDWVQSEQFF
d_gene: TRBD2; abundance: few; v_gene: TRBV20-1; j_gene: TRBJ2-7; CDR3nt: TGCAGTGCCCTAGCGGGGGGACCTCCCTACGAGCAGTACTTC; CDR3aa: CSALAGGPPYEQYF
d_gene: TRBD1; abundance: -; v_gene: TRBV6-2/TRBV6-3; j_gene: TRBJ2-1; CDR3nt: TGTGCCAGCAGAACCGACAGGGGGGTAGATCTCCCCTACAATGAGCAGTTCTTC; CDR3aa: CASRTDRGVDLPYNEQFF
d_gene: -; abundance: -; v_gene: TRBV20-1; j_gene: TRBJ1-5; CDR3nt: TGCAGTGCTAGTTCCGTGACAGGACACAATCAGCCCCAGCATTTT; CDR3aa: CSASSVTGHNQPQHF
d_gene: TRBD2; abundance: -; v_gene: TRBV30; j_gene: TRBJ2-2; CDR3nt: TGTGCCTGGAGTCCGGGACTAGCGGTCGGGGAGCTGTTTTTT; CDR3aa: CAWSPGLAVGELFF
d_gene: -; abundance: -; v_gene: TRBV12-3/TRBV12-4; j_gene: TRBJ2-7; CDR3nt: TGTGCCAGCAGTCCCAGACAGGTTATCGACGAGCAGTACTTC; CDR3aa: CASSPRQVIDEQYF
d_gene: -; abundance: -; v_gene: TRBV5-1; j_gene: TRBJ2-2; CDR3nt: TGCGCCAGCAGTTTAACCGCAACAGCCACGGGGGAGCTGTTTTTT; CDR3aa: CASSLTATATGELFF
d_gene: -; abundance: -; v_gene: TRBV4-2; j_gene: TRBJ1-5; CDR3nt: TGTGCCAGCAGCCAAGATGCGGGTGGTCAGCCCCAGCATTTT; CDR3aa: CASSQDAGGQPQHF
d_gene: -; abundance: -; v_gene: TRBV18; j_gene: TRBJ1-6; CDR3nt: TGTGCCAGCTCACCGTTTGGCAGGAATAATTCACCCCTCCACTTT; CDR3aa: CASSPFGRNNSPLHF
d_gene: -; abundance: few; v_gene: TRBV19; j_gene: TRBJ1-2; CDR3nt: TGTGCCAGTAGTCAATCCCGGACACGCTCTAACTATGGCTACACCTTC; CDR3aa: CASSQSRTRSNYGYTF
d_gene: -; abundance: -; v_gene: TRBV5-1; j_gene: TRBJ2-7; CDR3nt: TGCGCCAGCAGCTTGGCGGCCACATCTTTCTACGAGCAGTACTTC; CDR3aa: CASSLAATSFYEQYF